The 7 T cell receptor beta chains below come from one sample, sequenced in a study of blood T cell repertoires in COVID-19. The protocol was immunoSEQ multiplex PCR, while the TCRdb copy is restricted to in-frame clones and leaves out a portion. This sample has 23,000 or so clones; 90% to 95% occur once, and the top ten carry around 4%. The material sequenced was peripheral blood. All receptors derive from a woman aged 45-65 years with active COVID-19.

The gene calls are TRBV21-1 and TRBJ2-7; the table's D call, TRBD2, was not checked against the DNA. TRBV21-1 is a pseudogene. CDR3 length: 18 amino acids. The CDR3 region is CASPPSWGLAGGPGEQYV. The CDR3, as DNA: TGTGCCAGCCCCCCCTCCTGGGGACTAGCGGGGGGGCCGGGGGAGCAGTACGTC.

This chain connects TRBV5-4 to TRBJ2-2, with 13 bases aligning to TRBD2. The V and J ends lost 0 bases and 7 bases, in that order; junction bases with no gene match: 6. Germline CDR1 reads SGHNT; CDR2 reads YYREEE (reference sequence). The CDR3 loop spans 17 amino acids. CDR3 sequence reads: CASSLEGLAGYGGELFF. The CDR3 DNA follows: TGTGCCAGCAGCTTGGAGGGACTAGCGGGATATGGCGGGGAGCTGTTTTTT.

This sequence joins TRBV5-1 and TRBJ2-6, with a tentative D call TRBD2 (5 bases). The CDR3 is 15 amino acids. The V and J ends lost 1 base and 1 base respectively, with 6 bases between them. Germline V gene sequence: CDR1 SGHRS, CDR2 YFSETQ. The CDR3 bases are TGCGCCAGCAGCTTGACGGGGTCTGGGGCCAACGTCCTGACTTTC. This translates into CASSLTGSGANVLTF. Supplemented by reference TRBV5-1 and TRBJ2-6, the full variable domain reads KAGVTQTPRYLIKTRGQQVTLSCSPISGHRSVSWYQQTPGQGLQFLFEYFSETQRNKGNFPGRFSGRQFSNSRSEMNVSTLELGDSALYLCASSLTGSGANVLTFGAGSRLTVL.

This clone was observed a single time. The rearrangement links TRBV3-1 (or the pseudogene TRBV3-2) to TRBJ1-5; D is undetermined. Germline loops: CDR1 LGHDT, CDR2 YNNKEL (reference sequence). The CDR3 length is 15 residues. The ends were cut back, 1 base at V and 0 bases at J, with 7 bases in the middle. The CDR3 is CASSQGGYSNQPQHF. The CDR3 DNA reads as TGTGCCAGCAGCCAAGGAGGGTATAGCAATCAGCCCCAGCATTTT.

This rearrangement joins TRBV9 to TRBJ2-7; 7 bases are shared with TRBD1. The CDR3 length is 12 residues. CDR1 and CDR2 (germline): SGDLS, YYNGEE. With V trimmed by 3 bases and J by 7 bases, 4 bases remained unmatched. The CDR3 sequence: CASSDGTEEQYF. The CDR3 nucleotides read TGTGCCAGCAGCGACGGGACAGAAGAGCAGTACTTC. The full variable domain, completed using reference TRBV9 and TRBJ2-7, is DSGVTQTPKHLITATGQRVTLRCSPRSGDLSVYWYQQSLDQGLQFLIQYYNGEERAKGNILERFSAQQFPDLHSELNLSSLELGDSALYFCASSDGTEEQYFGPGTRLTVT.

The rearrangement joins TRBV4-1 to TRBJ1-1, with 12 bases that match TRBD1. The V and J ends lost 3 bases and 3 bases, in that order; junction bases with no gene match: 11. This CDR3 comprises 18 residues. Germline CDR1 MGHRA, CDR2 YSYEKL. CDR3 sequence: CASSQAPGQGAGDTEAFF. CDR3 bases: TGCGCCAGCAGCCAGGCTCCGGGACAGGGGGCCGGGGACACTGAAGCTTTCTTT.

This clone has just one count. This chain links TRBV27 with TRBJ2-2; 7 nucleotides agree with TRBD1. CDR1 and CDR2 (germline): MNHEY, SMNVEV (reference sequence). Losses at the gene ends were 8 bases for V and 1 base for J; bases not matched to a gene: 7. The length of the CDR3 is 15 residues. CDR3 protein: CASRSAGGNTGELFF. The CDR3 nucleotides read TGTGCCAGCCGGTCGGCAGGGGGGAACACCGGGGAGCTGTTTTTT.